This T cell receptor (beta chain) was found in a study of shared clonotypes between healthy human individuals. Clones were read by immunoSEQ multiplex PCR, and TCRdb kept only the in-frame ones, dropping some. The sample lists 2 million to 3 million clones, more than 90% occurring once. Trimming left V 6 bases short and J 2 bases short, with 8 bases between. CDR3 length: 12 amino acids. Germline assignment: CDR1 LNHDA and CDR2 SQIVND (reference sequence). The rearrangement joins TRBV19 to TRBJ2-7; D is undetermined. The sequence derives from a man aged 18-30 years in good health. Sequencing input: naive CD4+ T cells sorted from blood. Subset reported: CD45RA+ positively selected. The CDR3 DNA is TGTGCCAGTAGCCAAGCCACCTACGAGCAGTACTTC. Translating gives CASSQATYEQYF.